The sequence of this T cell receptor beta chain was determined in a study of beta chain features in type 1 diabetes. Study as a whole: All of the samples together had 107,917,701 sorted cells examined.

From germline, CDR1 is MDHEN and CDR2 SYDVKM. This CDR3 has 13 amino acids. Comments on this clone: What it recognizes is unknown. The junction shows a germline mismatch at one end, possibly a read error.

Sequencing targeted expressed TCRB transcripts, as all isolated RNA had been reverse transcribed. Using immunoSEQ multiplex PCR, the repertoire was profiled, and TCRdb retains in-frame clones only, with some absent. Counted here are nearly 350,000 clones, 7.5% to 9% occurring once; the ten biggest clones make up less than 0.45%. Study observations and caveats: PCR might favor shorter templates, equally in patients and controls.

The V and J genes are TRBV28 and TRBJ1-4; D might be TRBD1 (5 bases). This receptor was taken from a woman in her late teens or twenties in good health. The sample comprised central memory CD4+ T cells from blood. CDR3 sequence reads: CASSFAERQGKTF. DNA of the CDR3: TGTGCCAGCAGTTTTGCGGAGAGGCAGGGTAAAACTTTT.